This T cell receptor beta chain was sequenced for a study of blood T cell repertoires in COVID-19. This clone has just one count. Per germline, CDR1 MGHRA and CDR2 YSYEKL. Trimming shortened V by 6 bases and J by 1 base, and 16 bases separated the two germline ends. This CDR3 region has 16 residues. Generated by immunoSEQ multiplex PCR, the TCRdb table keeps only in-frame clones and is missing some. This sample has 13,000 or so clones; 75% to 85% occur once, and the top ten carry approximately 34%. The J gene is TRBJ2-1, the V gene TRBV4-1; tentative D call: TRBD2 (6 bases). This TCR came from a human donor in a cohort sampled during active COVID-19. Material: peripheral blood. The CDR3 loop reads CASSPSTSFSYNEQFF. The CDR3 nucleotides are TGCGCCAGCAGTCCCTCCACTAGCTTTTCCTACAATGAGCAGTTCTTC.